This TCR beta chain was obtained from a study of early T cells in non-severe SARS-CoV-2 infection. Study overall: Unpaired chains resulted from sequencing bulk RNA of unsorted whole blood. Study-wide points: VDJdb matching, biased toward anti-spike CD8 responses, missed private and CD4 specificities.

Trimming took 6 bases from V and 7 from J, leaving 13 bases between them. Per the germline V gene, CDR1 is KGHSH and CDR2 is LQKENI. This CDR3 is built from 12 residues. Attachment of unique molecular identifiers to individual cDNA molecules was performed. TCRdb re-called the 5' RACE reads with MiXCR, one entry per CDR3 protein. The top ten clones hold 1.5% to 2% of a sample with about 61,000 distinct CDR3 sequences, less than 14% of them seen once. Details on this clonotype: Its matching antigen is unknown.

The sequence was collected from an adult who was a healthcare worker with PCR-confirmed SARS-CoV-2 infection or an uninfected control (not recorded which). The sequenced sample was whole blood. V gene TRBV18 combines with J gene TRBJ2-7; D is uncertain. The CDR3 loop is CASSLRTREQYF. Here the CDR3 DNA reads TGTGCCAGCTCTTTAAGGACGCGGGAGCAGTACTTC.